This T cell receptor beta chain was captured in a study of blood T cell repertoires in COVID-19. Study information: Material from acute and convalescent COVID-19 was sourced from the United States, Italy and Spain. In each case, the material was cDNA or gDNA derived from T cells, B-cell-depleted T cells, or PBMCs.

Germline assignment: CDR1 SNHLY and CDR2 FYNNEI. V gave up 6 bases and J gave up 6 bases, with 8 bases separating them. The CDR3 extends over 12 amino acids. In the study's own analysis: Using reference gene primer amplification, nucleated cell counts were estimated. Clones were read by immunoSEQ multiplex PCR, and TCRdb kept only the in-frame ones, dropping some. V, J and clone size are taken as reported in that table, and D and trimming were inferred from the DNA itself. The sample shows 95,000 to 120,000 clones, about 90% of them seen only once. The chain has TRBV2 and TRBJ2-2, with TRBD2 as a possible D gene (5 bases). The source of this sequence is a human donor in a cohort sampled during active COVID-19. Sample: peripheral blood. The CDR3 bases are TGTGCCAGCAGCCGGACTCCCGGGGAGCTGTTTTTT. Its protein is CASSRTPGELFF.